These 5 T cell receptor beta chains originate from one sample sequenced in a study of CD8+CD57+ T cells in acquired aplastic anemia. The template for TCR beta VDJ and CDR3 sequence profiling was genomic DNA. TCRdb recomputed calls from the reads with MiXCR, one row per CDR3 protein. The table has hundreds of thousands of distinct CDR3 sequences, around 30% seen once; the top ten hold nearly 0.85%. Individuals selected for sequencing had exhibited CD8+CD57+ cell expansion on flow cytometry. The sample consisted of sorted CD4+, CD8+, or CD8+CD57+ T cells (not recorded which) from PBMCs. The receptors were gathered from a human donor with aplastic anemia.

This clonotype was seen ten or more times. The CDR3 sequence: CSAETSTRSYEQYF. CDR3 nucleotide sequence: TGCAGTGCCGAGACTAGCACTAGGTCCTACGAGCAGTACTTC. The chain couples TRBV20-1 to TRBJ2-7, with 7 bases that match TRBD2. Germline CDR1 and CDR2: DFQATT and SNEGSKA (reference sequence). The V and J ends lost 6 bases and 1 base, in that order; junction bases with no gene match: 9. The CDR3 runs 14 residues.

The rearrangement uses TRBV12-3 or TRBV12-4 and TRBJ1-1, with D possibly being TRBD1 (5 bases). The CDR3 has 14 amino acids. V lost 6 bases to trimming and J lost 6 bases, with 17 bases between them. CDR3 DNA sequence: TGTGCCAGCAGGCAGACACTGAAGGGACCTGAAGCTTTCTTT. This sequence encodes CASRQTLKGPEAFF.

There are many counts of this clonotype. The chain has TRBV20-1 and TRBJ1-6; D may be TRBD1 (5 bases). With 6 bases removed from V and 10 bases from J, the gap between germline ends came to 19 bases. Germline values: CDR1 DFQATT, CDR2 SNEGSKA (reference sequence). CDR3 length: 14 amino acids. In DNA, the CDR3 is TGCAGTGCCACTGGCAGGGTAAACTTATCACCCCTCCACTTT. It encodes CSATGRVNLSPLHF.

Points on this clonotype: Since the CDR3 does not end with the conserved phenylalanine or tryptophan, this likely comes from a read error. It is unclear where the CDR3 begins or ends on the DNA, so no DNA is shown, and the CDR3 is as TCRdb lists it. The chain links TRBV19 to TRBJ2-7; no check of the table's D call, TRBD2, against the DNA was made. Per germline, CDR1 LNHDA and CDR2 SQIVND (reference sequence). The CDR3 region is 8 residues in length, termini included. CDR3 sequence: CASTLTSG.

CDR3 region: CSARSKAYSYNEQFF. The CDR3 DNA reads as TGCAGTGCTCGTAGCAAAGCTTACTCCTACAATGAGCAGTTCTTC. The rearrangement joins TRBV20-1 to TRBJ2-1; D unclear. Trimming removed 5 bases from V and 0 bases from J, with 14 bases in between. Germline assignment: CDR1 DFQATT and CDR2 SNEGSKA (reference sequence). The CDR3 has 15 amino acids.